A single sample is the source of the 29 T cell receptor beta chains below, sequenced in a study of shared clonotypes between healthy human individuals. Here immunoSEQ multiplex PCR was the method, and the copy in TCRdb shows in-frame clones only, minus some. The sample yields under 600,000 clones, about 97% seen once. Specimen: naive CD4+ T cells sorted from blood. Sample subset: CD45RA+ positively selected. These receptors originate from a woman in her 30s in good health.

In DNA form, the CDR3 reads TGTGCCAGCAGTTTATCGGGACTAGCGGGGGCCCAGGTATACAATGAGCAGTTCTTC. This sequence encodes CASSLSGLAGAQVYNEQFF. J is TRBJ2-1 and V is TRBV28; 14 nucleotides agree with TRBD2. This CDR3 has 19 amino acids. Germline V gene lookup returns CDR1 MDHEN and CDR2 SYDVKM. J was trimmed by 4 bases and V by 1 base; bases with no gene match: 9.

The count of this clone is one. Here the CDR3 reads CASSGGRHEQYF. For the CDR3, the DNA is TGTGCCAGCAGTGGCGGGCGCCACGAGCAGTACTTC. The gene calls are TRBV6-5 and TRBJ2-7; TRBD2 is a possible D gene (5 bases). CDR1 is MNHEY, CDR2 SVGAGI, per germline. The CDR3 runs to 12 residues. Trimming cost V 5 bases and J 5 bases, with 10 bases left between them.

This clone was counted a single time. The chain carries TRBV19 and TRBJ1-4; 7 bases fit TRBD1. The CDR3 has 14 amino acids. Germline V gene data show CDR1 as LNHDA and CDR2 as SQIVND (reference sequence). Trimming at V came to 5 bases and at J to 4 bases, leaving 4 bases not matched to a gene. CDR3 protein: CASSGQVINEKLFF. The CDR3 region has the DNA TGTGCCAGTAGTGGACAGGTTATTAATGAAAAACTGTTTTTT.

The J gene is TRBJ2-1, the V gene TRBV2, with TRBD2 matching 13 bases. After removal of 4 bases from V and 5 bases from J, the junction contained 8 bases not matched to a gene. The V gene's germline CDR1 is SNHLY and CDR2 FYNNEI. The CDR3 sequence is 17 residues long. CDR3: CASSVDWGLAGNNEQFF. DNA for the CDR3: TGTGCCAGCAGTGTAGATTGGGGACTAGCGGGAAACAATGAGCAGTTCTTC.

V and J are TRBV15 and TRBJ2-7; the D is unclear. Trimming removed 8 bases from V and 1 base from J, with 9 bases in between. The CDR3 extends over 12 amino acids. Germline V CDR1 and CDR2: LNHNV, YYDKDF (reference sequence). As DNA, the CDR3 is TGTGCCACCGGGAAAGCGTCCTACGAGCAGTACTTC. Translated: CATGKASYEQYF. Using reference TRBV15 and TRBJ2-7 for the parts outside the CDR3, the full variable domain is DAMVIQNPRYQVTQFGKPVTLSCSQTLNHNVMYWYQQKSSQAPKLLFHYYDKDFNNEADTPDNFQSRRPNTSFCFLDIRSPGLGDTAMYLCATGKASYEQYFGPGTRLTVT.

The gene calls are TRBV10-2 and TRBJ2-7; the match to TRBD1 covers 9 bases. This CDR3 has 14 residues. The germline CDR1 and CDR2 sequences are WSHSY and SAAADI. J gave up 4 bases and V 6 bases, and 7 bases lay outside the gene matches. The CDR3 protein is CASRDEQGAYEQYF. The CDR3 DNA reads as TGCGCCAGCAGAGACGAACAGGGGGCGTACGAGCAGTACTTC.

The rearrangement uses TRBV6-1 and TRBJ1-1; D might be TRBD1 (6 bases). Germline V lookup: CDR1 MNHNS, CDR2 SASEGT. This CDR3 comprises 15 residues. Deletions cut 7 bases from V and 2 bases from J, with 17 bases between. CDR3 amino acids: CASTGLGGGNTEAFF. CDR3 DNA: TGTGCCAGCACTGGCTTAGGGGGAGGTAACACTGAAGCTTTCTTT.

This chain links TRBV29-1 with TRBJ2-5, with 8 bases that match TRBD1. With the DNA end fitting TRBJ2-7 better, the J assignment may be wrong. The germline CDR1 and CDR2 sequences are SQVTM and ANQGSEA. The CDR3 length is 13 residues. CDR3 region: CSVREHQGAEQYF. DNA of the CDR3: TGCAGCGTCCGGGAACATCAGGGGGCCGAGCAGTACTTC.

This sequence joins TRBV4-1 and TRBJ1-2; weak D call: TRBD1 (6 bases). V gave up 0 bases and J gave up 3 bases, with 11 bases separating them. This CDR3 region has 15 residues. CDR1 is MGHRA and CDR2 is YSYEKL in the germline V gene. The CDR3 DNA is TGCGCCAGCAGCCAAGATCAGGGGCCCCACTATGGCTACACCTTC. Translation gives CASSQDQGPHYGYTF.

In this sample, this clone turned up once. This chain links TRBV6-5 with TRBJ2-2; D remains unclear. There are 14 residues in the CDR3. Trimming left V 2 bases short and J 4 bases short, with 8 bases between. Germline CDR1 and CDR2: MNHEY and SVGAGI. For the CDR3, the DNA is TGTGCCAGCAGTTACCAGGAAACCACCGGGGAGCTGTTTTTT. It encodes CASSYQETTGELFF.

The chain has TRBV28 and TRBJ2-7; 9 nucleotides align to TRBD1. V lost 5 bases, J lost 2 bases, and 4 bases stayed unmatched. This CDR3 contains 14 residues. Per germline, CDR1 MDHEN and CDR2 SYDVKM. CDR3 in amino acids: CASSTGGYPYEQYF. DNA of the CDR3: TGTGCCAGCAGTACAGGGGGCTACCCCTACGAGCAGTACTTC. The full variable domain, with the rest looked up from reference TRBV28 and TRBJ2-7, is DVKVTQSSRYLVKRTGEKVFLECVQDMDHENMFWYRQDPGLGLRLIYFSYDVKMKEKGDIPEGYSVSREKKERFSLILESASTNQTSMYLCASSTGGYPYEQYFGPGTRLTVT.

A few counts support this clone. This chain links TRBV11-2 with TRBJ1-4, with D possibly being TRBD1 (5 bases). The V and J ends lost 5 bases and 3 bases respectively, with 13 bases between them. The germline V gene has CDR1 SGHAT and CDR2 FQNNGV. The length of the CDR3 is 15 residues. The CDR3, as DNA: TGTGCCAGCAGCGAAACGACAGCATCTAATGAAAAACTGTTTTTT. Protein sequence: CASSETTASNEKLFF.

V is TRBV7-9 and J is TRBJ1-2; TRBD1 aligns across 8 bases. This CDR3 spans 13 amino acids. From germline, CDR1 is SEHNR and CDR2 FQNEAQ (reference sequence). The trim removed 5 bases at V and 8 bases at J, leaving 7 bases unmatched. CDR3 loop: CASSKPTGDGYTF. The CDR3 nucleotides read TGTGCCAGCAGCAAACCGACAGGGGACGGCTACACCTTC.

The gene calls are TRBV28 and TRBJ2-7; 11 bases are shared with TRBD1. The junction had 3 bases not matched to a gene; V was cut back by 5 bases and J by 3 bases. The germline gives CDR1 MDHEN, CDR2 SYDVKM. The CDR3 has 14 amino acids. CDR3 sequence reads: CASSGDRGGYEQYF. The DNA of the CDR3 is TGTGCCAGCAGTGGGGACAGGGGGGGCTACGAGCAGTACTTC.

Remarks on this clone: This same CDR3 is encoded by further DNA sequences in the sample. The V and J genes are TRBV19 and TRBJ2-3, with D unclear. CDR3 length equals 13 residues. CDR1 is LNHDA, CDR2 SQIVND, per germline (reference sequence). V shed 5 bases and J shed 0 bases, with 6 bases lying between them. The CDR3 sequence is CASSSGSTDTQYF. As DNA, the CDR3 is TGTGCCAGTAGTTCCGGGAGCACAGATACGCAGTATTTT.

This chain links TRBV5-1 with TRBJ2-5, with 8 bases matching TRBD2. The J segment lost 5 bases and the V segment lost 0 bases, leaving 6 bases of the junction unmatched. Germline V lookup: CDR1 SGHRS, CDR2 YFSETQ. The CDR3 totals 15 residues. CDR3 DNA sequence: TGCGCCAGCAGCTTGGCCTTCAAGCGGGAGGAGACCCAGTACTTC. This encodes CASSLAFKREETQYF.

The gene calls are TRBV10-3 and TRBJ1-5; D may be TRBD1 (5 bases). The germline gives CDR1 ENHRY, CDR2 SYGVKD. This CDR3 has 15 amino acids. V dropped 4 bases and J dropped 4 bases, with 14 bases sitting between them. Here the CDR3 DNA reads TGTGCCATCAGTGGGACCGGCCGGACAAATCAGCCCCAGCATTTT. Translating gives CAISGTGRTNQPQHF.

V and J are TRBV6-5 and TRBJ1-2; D perhaps matches TRBD1 (5 bases). V was trimmed by 0 bases and J by 4 bases, leaving 15 bases between them. Per germline, CDR1 MNHEY and CDR2 SVGAGI. The CDR3 sequence is 16 residues long. CDR3 coding DNA: TGTGCCAGCAGTTACTCGAGTACAGGCGTAGGCTATGGCTACACCTTC. It translates to CASSYSSTGVGYGYTF.

The J gene is TRBJ2-5, the V gene TRBV10-2; 14 bases align to TRBD2. CDR1 WSHSY and CDR2 SAAADI come from the germline V gene. Trimming cost V 4 bases and J 2 bases; bases outside gene matches: 6. The CDR3 extends over 17 amino acids. CDR3 in amino acids: CASSGAGTSGSQETQYF. Here the CDR3 DNA reads TGCGCCAGCAGTGGAGCCGGGACTAGCGGGAGTCAAGAGACCCAGTACTTC.

V is TRBV7-9 and J is TRBJ2-3; 11 bases align to TRBD2. J lost 4 bases, V lost 4 bases, and 10 bases had no gene match. Germline CDR1 SEHNR, CDR2 FQNEAQ (reference sequence). This CDR3 contains 17 residues. CDR3 nucleotide sequence: TGTGCCAGCAGCTCGGGGGCTAGCGGGAGGAGGGCAGATACGCAGTATTTT. It translates to CASSSGASGRRADTQYF.

The rearrangement joins TRBV18 to TRBJ2-2; TRBD1 agrees at 9 bases. With 2 bases clipped from V and 0 bases from J, the junction kept 7 bases outside the gene matches. The CDR3 is 18 amino acids. From germline, CDR1 is KGHSH and CDR2 LQKENI. CDR3 DNA: TGTGCCAGCTCACCAGGGACAGGGCCTCTCGCGAACACCGGGGAGCTGTTTTTT. Protein sequence: CASSPGTGPLANTGELFF.

The V call is TRBV28, the J call TRBJ2-7, with D perhaps TRBD1 or TRBD2 (5 bases each). The ends were cut back, 6 bases at V and 6 bases at J, with 18 bases in the middle. CDR1 is MDHEN, CDR2 SYDVKM, per germline. The CDR3 covers 14 residues. CDR3 in DNA: TGTGCCAGCAGCCCTGGGACCCGACGCGGCGAGCAGTACTTC. Its protein is CASSPGTRRGEQYF.

This rearrangement joins TRBV7-2 to TRBJ2-3; the match to TRBD2 covers 10 bases. J lost 14 bases, V lost 2 bases, and 13 bases had no gene match. The CDR3 is 15 amino acids. In germline, CDR1 is SGHTA, CDR2 FQGNSA. The CDR3 loop is CASSLRTSGSGLWYF. In DNA form, the CDR3 reads TGTGCCAGCAGCTTACGGACTAGCGGATCCGGTTTGTGGTATTTT. The full variable domain, in which reference TRBV7-2 and TRBJ2-3 provide the parts outside the CDR3, is GAGVSQSPSNKVTEKGKDVELRCDPISGHTALYWYRQSLGQGLEFLIYFQGNSAPDKSGLPSDRFSAERTGGSVSTLTIQRTQQEDSAVYLCASSLRTSGSGLWYFGPGTRLTVL.

The J gene is TRBJ1-2, the V gene TRBV10-2; D remains ambiguous. The germline gives CDR1 WSHSY, CDR2 SAAADI. The ends were cut back, 4 bases at V and 8 bases at J, with 8 bases in the middle. The CDR3 is 11 amino acids. The CDR3 region is CASSGEGGYTF. The CDR3 DNA sequence: TGCGCCAGCAGTGGTGAGGGAGGCTACACCTTC.

The genes are TRBV10-2 and TRBJ2-7; 14 bases are a match to TRBD2. V shed 10 bases and J 2 bases; nucleotides not matched to a gene: 4. The CDR3 contains 14 residues. Germline assignment: CDR1 WSHSY and CDR2 SAAADI. The CDR3 region has the DNA TGCGCCACCTTGGGACTAGCGGGAGCCTACGAGCAGTACTTC. Its translation is CATLGLAGAYEQYF.

This sequence joins TRBV15 and TRBJ2-3, with TRBD2 matching 7 bases. V lost 1 base and J lost 6; bases outside the gene matches: 7. The CDR3 has 15 amino acids. From germline, CDR1 is LNHNV and CDR2 YYDKDF (reference sequence). CDR3 bases: TGTGCCACCAGCAGAGCTAGCGGAAGTCAGGATACGCAGTATTTT. Translating it yields CATSRASGSQDTQYF.

CDR3 amino acids: CASSRGKQYF. CDR3 DNA sequence: TGTGCCAGCAGCCGGGGAAAGCAGTACTTC. The V gene is TRBV11-2, the J gene TRBJ2-7; possibly TRBD2 for D (5 bases). This CDR3 spans 10 amino acids. CDR1 and CDR2 (germline): SGHAT, FQNNGV. Trimming cost V 5 bases and J 8 bases, with 7 bases left between them.

The chain combines TRBV15 with TRBJ1-2; 7 positions match TRBD1. The CDR3 has 14 residues. V was clipped by 5 bases and J by 3 bases; unmatched bases: 6. Germline loops: CDR1 LNHNV, CDR2 YYDKDF (reference sequence). The CDR3 region is CATSRQGGDYGYTF. The CDR3 nucleotides are TGTGCCACCAGCCGACAGGGAGGCGACTATGGCTACACCTTC.

V usage is TRBV5-1 and J usage is TRBJ2-1; TRBD1 agrees at 7 bases. This CDR3 has 16 amino acids. Germline CDR1 is SGHRS and CDR2 is YFSETQ. The junction had 13 bases not matched to a gene; V was cut back by 3 bases and J by 7 bases. CDR3 nucleotides: TGCGCCAGCAGCTGGCCCCGGACAGGTCGTGTAAATGAGCAGTTCTTC. Amino acid sequence: CASSWPRTGRVNEQFF.